This T cell receptor (beta chain) was sequenced for a study of identical twins. Germline CDR1 is MNHNY and CDR2 is SVGAGI (reference sequence). V lost 6 bases to trimming and J lost 7 bases, with 13 bases between them. This CDR3 has 12 amino acids. Whole-study results and caveats: Zero-insertion analyses were open to partial confounding by invariant MAIT and iNKT cells.

Addition of a universal primer site occurred through template switching, and cDNA carried unique molecular identifiers. From the 5' RACE reads, TCRdb called clonotypes with MiXCR, one entry per CDR3 protein. The data show 350,000 to 600,000 distinct CDR3 sequences, approximately 14% seen once. This clonotype was seen a few times. Its target is unknown. These records were also assigned to another study, of yellow fever vaccine responses in identical twins.

Sequencing was carried out using CD4+ T cells sorted from blood. This TCR was recovered from a young woman in good health. This chain connects TRBV6-6 to TRBJ2-7; D not resolved. CDR3 in amino acids: CASSNLRSEQYF. The CDR3 DNA reads as TGTGCCAGCAGCAACCTACGGTCAGAGCAGTACTTC.